This T cell receptor beta chain was identified in a study of cytomegalovirus exposure and HLA in healthy donors. Study results and caveats: V- and J-gene trimming in TCR beta was tied to a missense DCLRE1C variant by an analysis performed later.

The primer mix had 60 Vbeta and 13 Jbeta primers. This table comes from immunoSEQ multiplex PCR, and its TCRdb copy is limited to in-frame clones, with some not included. Seen here are more than 150,000 clones, about 80% observed once, and the top ten hold around 2%. With respect to this clone: Its specificity is not known.

This clonotype was sampled from a woman aged 18-30 years in good health and CMV-seropositive. Sequencing input: PBMCs.

CDR3 amino acids: CASSQVRGPNYGYTF. In nucleotides, the CDR3 is TGTGCCAGCAGCCAAGTTCGAGGGCCAAACTATGGCTACACCTTC. The V and J genes are TRBV14 and TRBJ1-2; D unresolved. Trimming removed 1 base at V and 2 bases at J, with 11 bases between. Germline V gene data show CDR1 as SGHDN and CDR2 as FVKESK. The CDR3 is 15 residues long.